The 27 T cell receptor beta chains given below trace back to one sample, sequenced in a study of PD-1 blockade in classical Hodgkin lymphoma. There was relapse after autologous stem cell transplantation in every patient, and there was variation in brentuximab vedotin exposure. Sequencing used immunoSEQ multiplex PCR; TCRdb keeps in-frame clones, though not all of them. The sample carries 80,000 to 100,000 clones, roughly 81% recorded once. This material consisted of peripheral blood mononuclear cells (PBMCs), taken before the second cycle of nivolumab. Receptor source: a human donor with classical Hodgkin lymphoma.

There are a few counts of this clone. CDR3 coding DNA: TGTGCCAGCAGTTCGATATGGGGGCAGGGTTCCTACGAGCAGTACTTC. It is translated as CASSSIWGQGSYEQYF. This chain uses TRBV28 with TRBJ2-7, with a weak D call TRBD1 (6 bases). The CDR3 loop spans 16 amino acids. The germline V and J ends were trimmed by 4 bases and 1 base, with 17 bases remaining between them. From germline, CDR1 is MDHEN and CDR2 SYDVKM.

The count of this clone is one. V is TRBV15 and J is TRBJ2-1; D ambiguous. Trimming stripped 3 bases from V and 6 bases from J, with 15 bases between. The length of the CDR3 is 15 residues. Germline CDR1 and CDR2: LNHNV and YYDKDF (reference sequence). In nucleotides, the CDR3 is TGTGCCACCAGCAGGGCCTGGGCTAGAAGCAATGAGCAGTTCTTC. The encoded protein is CATSRAWARSNEQFF. Variable domain in full (rest from reference TRBV15 and TRBJ2-1): DAMVIQNPRYQVTQFGKPVTLSCSQTLNHNVMYWYQQKSSQAPKLLFHYYDKDFNNEADTPDNFQSRRPNTSFCFLDIRSPGLGDTAMYLCATSRAWARSNEQFFGPGTRLTVL.

The V call is TRBV10-3, the J call TRBJ2-7, with 7 bases fitting TRBD1. The CDR3 is 16 amino acids. Trimming cost V 3 bases and J 2 bases; bases outside gene matches: 10. CDR1 is ENHRY and CDR2 is SYGVKD in the germline V gene. CDR3 in amino acids: CAISETQGRTTYEQYF. The CDR3 bases are TGTGCCATCAGTGAAACACAGGGGCGTACAACCTACGAGCAGTACTTC.

The V and J genes are TRBV9 and TRBJ2-5, with D perhaps being TRBD1 or TRBD2 (5 bases each). V shed 2 bases and J shed 1 base, with 12 bases lying between them. CDR3 size: 15 residues. Germline V gene data show CDR1 as SGDLS and CDR2 as YYNGEE. CDR3 loop: CASSVLEGTQETQYF. The CDR3 region has the DNA TGTGCCAGCAGCGTTCTAGAGGGGACCCAAGAGACCCAGTACTTC.

The V call is TRBV30, the J call TRBJ2-7, with TRBD1 identical over 8 bases. Germline CDR1 reads GTSNPN; CDR2 reads SVGIG (reference sequence). Trimming took 8 bases from V and 5 from J; bases not matched to a gene: 8. This CDR3 contains 12 residues. CDR3 protein: CARDAGGNEQYF. Written as DNA, the CDR3 is TGTGCCCGCGACGCAGGGGGCAACGAGCAGTACTTC.

The chain has TRBV19 and TRBJ1-4; weak D call: TRBD1 (5 bases). Trimming left V 2 bases short and J 8 bases short, with 12 bases between. This CDR3 is 14 amino acids long. Germline loops: CDR1 LNHDA, CDR2 SQIVND (reference sequence). CDR3 nucleotides: TGTGCCAGTAGTATATTGGGACTAGAGGAAAAACTGTTTTTT. Protein product: CASSILGLEEKLFF.

CDR3 nucleotide sequence: TGTGCCAGCAGCTTAGTAGGGGGTCTATATGAGCAGTTCTTC. Its protein product is CASSLVGGLYEQFF. The chain is built from TRBV7-9 and TRBJ2-1, with D perhaps matching TRBD1 (6 bases). Trimming took 1 base from V and 8 from J, leaving 12 bases between them. Germline CDR1 is SEHNR and CDR2 is FQNEAQ (reference sequence). This CDR3 is 14 amino acids long.

This chain connects TRBV10-2 to TRBJ2-2; 11 bases fit TRBD2. The junction had 5 bases not matched to a gene; V was cut back by 6 bases and J by 5 bases. In germline, CDR1 is WSHSY, CDR2 SAAADI. CDR3 length: 15 amino acids. This CDR3 reads CASRDLAGGTGELFF. CDR3 coding DNA: TGCGCCAGCAGGGACCTAGCGGGAGGAACCGGGGAGCTGTTTTTT.

The V call is TRBV7-2, the J call TRBJ1-5, with D unresolved. Germline V gene lookup returns CDR1 SGHTA and CDR2 FQGNSA. V gave up 2 bases and J gave up 6 bases, with 11 bases separating them. There are 14 residues in the CDR3. The CDR3 DNA reads as TGTGCCAGCAGCTTATCGACTTTGTCTCAGCCCCAGCATTTT. It encodes CASSLSTLSQPQHF.

This clone was seen repeatedly, ten times or more. Other DNA sequences in this sample translate to the same CDR3. The chain has TRBV7-9 and TRBJ2-7; D is perhaps TRBD1 (5 bases). From germline, CDR1 is SEHNR and CDR2 FQNEAQ (reference sequence). This CDR3 is 13 amino acids long. The ends were cut back, 3 bases at V and 1 base at J, with 7 bases in the middle. The CDR3 DNA sequence: TGTGCCAGCAGCTTCGACAGTTCCTACGAGCAGTACTTC. Its translation is CASSFDSSYEQYF.

The rearrangement joins TRBV6-1 to TRBJ2-7, with 7 bases matching TRBD1. CDR3 size: 16 residues. The V gene's germline CDR1 is MNHNS and CDR2 SASEGT. Trimming at V came to 7 bases and at J to 3 bases, leaving 15 bases not matched to a gene. The CDR3 sequence: CASNDRAPQDLYEQYF. The CDR3 nucleotides are TGTGCCAGCAATGACAGGGCCCCCCAAGACCTCTACGAGCAGTACTTC.

The V call is TRBV7-6, the J call TRBJ2-1, with D unclear. The CDR3 covers 14 residues. The ends were cut back, 2 bases at V and 0 bases at J, with 5 bases in the middle. Germline CDR1 SGHVS, CDR2 FNYEAQ. The CDR3 loop is CASSLSGSYNEQFF. DNA for the CDR3: TGTGCCAGCAGCTTATCAGGCTCCTACAATGAGCAGTTCTTC.

The chain recombines TRBV10-3 with TRBJ2-2; TRBD2 aligns across 8 bases. The V segment lost 10 bases and the J segment 4 bases; nucleotides outside the gene matches: 11. Germline assignment: CDR1 ENHRY and CDR2 SYGVKD. This CDR3 is built from 15 residues. Written as DNA, the CDR3 is TGTGCCACCAGAGGCCCTAGCGGGTCCACCGGGGAGCTGTTTTTT. Translating gives CATRGPSGSTGELFF.

The chain is built from TRBV28 and TRBJ2-7; TRBD1 agrees at 9 bases. Germline trimming cut 5 bases from V and 4 bases from J; bases unmatched to any gene: 6. Germline V gene data show CDR1 as MDHEN and CDR2 as SYDVKM. The CDR3 covers 14 residues. The CDR3 loop reads CASSIRQGGYEQYF. The DNA for the CDR3 is TGTGCCAGCAGTATCCGACAGGGGGGTTACGAGCAGTACTTC.

The CDR3 DNA reads as TGCAGCGTTGCACAGGGGGATGAAAAACTGTTTTTT. Encoded protein: CSVAQGDEKLFF. The V and J genes are TRBV29-1 and TRBJ1-4, with TRBD1 matching 8 bases. Germline V gene lookup returns CDR1 SQVTM and CDR2 ANQGSEA. The CDR3 length is 12 residues. Trimming cost V 4 bases and J 6 bases; bases outside gene matches: 1.

The J gene is TRBJ1-5, the V gene TRBV6-1; no firm D call. The CDR3 is made up of 15 amino acids. The germline V gene has CDR1 MNHNS and CDR2 SASEGT. V lost 0 bases and J lost 3, with 9 bases in between. CDR3 protein: CASSEAWQPNQPQHF. CDR3 nucleotide sequence: TGTGCCAGCAGTGAAGCGTGGCAGCCCAATCAGCCCCAGCATTTT.

V is TRBV10-3 and J is TRBJ1-1; D unclear. Germline V CDR1 and CDR2: ENHRY, SYGVKD. The V end was cut by 7 bases, the J end by 1 base, with 10 bases between. The CDR3 consists of 13 residues. Written as DNA, the CDR3 is TGTGCCATCACCCGGGAGCCGAACACTGAAGCTTTCTTT. This sequence encodes CAITREPNTEAFF.

This rearrangement joins TRBV19 to TRBJ2-7; 8 nucleotides agree with TRBD2. Germline V lookup: CDR1 LNHDA, CDR2 SQIVND (reference sequence). CDR3 length equals 18 residues. V gave up 3 bases and J gave up 0 bases; unmatched junction bases: 13. DNA for the CDR3: TGTGCCAGTAGTATGCGGGTGGGTTTCGGGACTAGCTCCTACGAGCAGTACTTC. Residues: CASSMRVGFGTSSYEQYF.

The table lists this clone with many counts. A read error may account for a junction end that differs from germline. The gene calls are TRBV5-4 and TRBJ1-2; D is possibly TRBD1 (5 bases). Germline CDR1 reads SGHNT; CDR2 reads YYREEE (reference sequence). The CDR3 runs 12 residues. The CDR3 is CASSLNRGVSSF. Written as DNA, the CDR3 is TGTGCCAGCAGCTTGAATCGGGGGGTATCCTCCTTC.

The V gene is TRBV10-3, the J gene TRBJ2-7; possible D gene TRBD1, 6 bases. This CDR3 contains 13 residues. Germline loops: CDR1 ENHRY, CDR2 SYGVKD. V shed 4 bases and J shed 4 bases, with 11 bases lying between them. Written as DNA, the CDR3 is TGTGCCATCAGTGGTCAGGGGCTATACGAGCAGTACTTC. Protein: CAISGQGLYEQYF.

The chain links TRBV19 to TRBJ1-5; D unresolved. V lost 5 bases and J lost 10, with 12 bases in between. From germline, CDR1 is LNHDA and CDR2 SQIVND (reference sequence). This CDR3 comprises 12 residues. The DNA for the CDR3 is TGTGCCAGTAGTCCCGGGAGGGATCCCCAGCATTTT. This encodes CASSPGRDPQHF. The full variable domain, completed using reference TRBV19 and TRBJ1-5, is DGGITQSPKYLFRKEGQNVTLSCEQNLNHDAMYWYRQDPGQGLRLIYYSQIVNDFQKGDIAEGYSVSREKKESFPLTVTSAQKNPTAFYLCASSPGRDPQHFGDGTRLSIL.

The chain has TRBV19 and TRBJ2-7; the match to TRBD2 covers 10 bases. The CDR3 contains 17 residues. Trimming cost V 0 bases and J 5 bases; bases outside gene matches: 10. Germline assignment: CDR1 LNHDA and CDR2 SQIVND (reference sequence). CDR3 in amino acids: CASSIEAPLAGVHEQYF. In nucleotides, the CDR3 is TGTGCCAGTAGTATAGAGGCCCCGCTAGCGGGAGTACACGAGCAGTACTTC.

V gene TRBV7-9 combines with J gene TRBJ1-2; D is unresolved. CDR3 length: 12 amino acids. Germline V gives CDR1 SEHNR, CDR2 FQNEAQ (reference sequence). The V gene lost 7 bases and the J gene lost 5 bases, with 11 bases spanning the gap. The chain's CDR3 is CASNRPGYGYTF. The CDR3 DNA reads as TGTGCCAGCAACCGACCGGGGTATGGCTACACCTTC.

This chain joins TRBV5-1 and TRBJ2-2; D unresolved. The CDR3 runs to 17 residues. V was pared by 0 bases and J by 0 bases, with 12 bases between. CDR1 and CDR2 from the germline V gene are SGHRS and YFSETQ. The CDR3 DNA is TGCGCCAGCAGCTTGGGGGTGTTCGATACGAACACCGGGGAGCTGTTTTTT. It specifies CASSLGVFDTNTGELFF.

The chain recombines TRBV6-1 with TRBJ2-7, with D tentatively TRBD1 (7 bases). The CDR3 has 17 amino acids. Germline V gene data show CDR1 as MNHNS and CDR2 as SASEGT. V was trimmed by 4 bases and J by 6 bases, leaving 25 bases between them. The CDR3 protein is CASSAPAGRGESGEQYF. The DNA of the CDR3 is TGTGCCAGCAGTGCCCCAGCAGGCAGGGGGGAATCCGGCGAGCAGTACTTC.

The chain recombines TRBV12-5 with TRBJ2-1; 8 nucleotides line up with TRBD2. Germline assignment: CDR1 LGHNT and CDR2 FRNRAP. With 1 base clipped from V and 0 bases from J, the junction kept 8 bases outside the gene matches. The CDR3 extends over 18 amino acids. The CDR3 loop reads CASGLAETSGSSYNEQFF. The CDR3 coding sequence is TGTGCTAGTGGTTTGGCTGAAACTAGCGGCAGCTCCTACAATGAGCAGTTCTTC.

V and J are TRBV7-9 and TRBJ1-2; 8 bases fit TRBD1. The V gene end was trimmed by 5 bases and the J gene end by 2 bases; junction bases not matched to a gene: 4. The CDR3 extends over 14 amino acids. Per germline, CDR1 SEHNR and CDR2 FQNEAQ (reference sequence). The CDR3 nucleotides read TGTGCCAGCAGCGGAGACAGGGGCAACTATGGCTACACCTTC. This translates into CASSGDRGNYGYTF.